What follows describes a single T cell receptor (beta chain). A much bigger clone sits one base away, suggesting this may be a read error. The data stem from a study of blood T cells in healthy people across ages. Together with a sample-barcoded 5' primer, a J-beta primer mix was included in a second PCR lasting roughly 6 to 12 cycles. From each sample, at least 2.5 million paired-end reads containing CDR3 were obtained. TCRdb called the 5' RACE reads again in MiXCR, with one record for every CDR3 protein. The data hold roughly 1,700,000 distinct CDR3 sequences, with approximately 30% observed a single time. The V gene's germline CDR1 is SGDLS and CDR2 YYNGEE. Trimming removed 3 bases at V and 8 bases at J, with 15 bases between. The CDR3 is 14 amino acids.

The clonotype was recovered from a woman aged 25 to 39 in good health. The sample consisted of blood. The V and J genes are TRBV9 and TRBJ2-1; D is undetermined. The CDR3 DNA follows: TGTGCCAGCAGCGGATCAATCGGGCAAGATGAGCAGTTCTTC. As protein: CASSGSIGQDEQFF.